This TCR beta chain was identified during a study of T cells in Graves' hyperthyroidism and ophthalmopathy. Study-wide results and caveats: In the analysis, a 13 V-J model separated ophthalmopathy from stable hyperthyroidism. Within blood appeared most thyroid clonotypes that had expanded above 0.001.

Researchers took RNA transcripts and amplified the TCR beta CDR3 regions from them. The HTBI set primed first-round TCR CDR3 RT-PCR. Each CDR3 protein gets one entry after TCRdb re-called the multiplex PCR reads with MiXCR. The sample yields 500,000 to 600,000 distinct CDR3 sequences, roughly 46% seen once. A note on this clonotype: What it binds is not known.

Per germline, CDR1 MGHRA and CDR2 YSYEKL. The CDR3 extends over 15 amino acids. V lost 3 bases and J 6 bases, leaving 12 bases between the germline ends. It was uncontrolled infection, other autoimmune disease, pregnancy or lactation that excluded patients. Diagnoses rested on clinical symptoms, serum thyroxine and TRAb, thyroid ultrasound and orbital computed tomography. The receptor was isolated from an adult woman with Graves' disease, either hyperthyroidism or ophthalmopathy (not recorded which). V usage is TRBV4-1 and J usage is TRBJ1-6; no clear D gene. The sample was peripheral blood or thyroid tissue (not recorded which). This chain's CDR3 is CASSQWLGSNSPLHF. The CDR3 coding sequence is TGCGCCAGCAGCCAGTGGTTGGGGAGTAATTCACCCCTCCACTTT.